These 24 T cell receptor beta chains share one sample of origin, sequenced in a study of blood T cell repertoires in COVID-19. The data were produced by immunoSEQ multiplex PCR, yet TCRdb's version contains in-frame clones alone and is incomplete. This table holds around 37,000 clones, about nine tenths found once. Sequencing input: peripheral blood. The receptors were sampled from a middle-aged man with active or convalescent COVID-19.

Here the CDR3 reads CASSRSGTRGYEQYF. DNA for the CDR3: TGTGCCAGCAGCCGCTCCGGGACTAGAGGTTACGAGCAGTACTTC. The V gene is TRBV9, the J gene TRBJ2-7; 8 bases align to TRBD2. The germline V gene has CDR1 SGDLS and CDR2 YYNGEE. The CDR3 length is 15 residues. Unmatched junction bases numbered 10, after V lost 4 bases and J lost 4 bases. The full variable domain, rest sourced from reference TRBV9 and TRBJ2-7, is DSGVTQTPKHLITATGQRVTLRCSPRSGDLSVYWYQQSLDQGLQFLIQYYNGEERAKGNILERFSAQQFPDLHSELNLSSLELGDSALYFCASSRSGTRGYEQYFGPGTRLTVT.

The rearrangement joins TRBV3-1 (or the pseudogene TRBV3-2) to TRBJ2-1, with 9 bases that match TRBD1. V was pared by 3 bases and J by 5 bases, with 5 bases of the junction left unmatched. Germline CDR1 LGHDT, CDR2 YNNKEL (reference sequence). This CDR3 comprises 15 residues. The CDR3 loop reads CASSHRWTGDNEQFF. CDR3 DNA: TGTGCCAGCAGCCATCGATGGACAGGGGACAATGAGCAGTTCTTC.

CDR3 residues: CASSSRTSGQETQYF. In DNA form, the CDR3 reads TGTGCCAGCAGCTCCCGGACTAGCGGGCAAGAGACCCAGTACTTC. V gene TRBV7-8 combines with J gene TRBJ2-5, with 11 nucleotides matching TRBD2. With V trimmed by 4 bases and J by 2 bases, 3 bases remained unmatched. Germline V gene lookup returns CDR1 SGHVS and CDR2 FQNEAQ. The CDR3 runs 15 residues.

DNA for the CDR3: TGTGCCAGCAGCACCGGACTAGCGGGAGTCTCAGATACGCAGTATTTT. It encodes CASSTGLAGVSDTQYF. The V call is TRBV7-9, the J call TRBJ2-3, with 13 bases matching TRBD2. Germline CDR1 reads SEHNR; CDR2 reads FQNEAQ (reference sequence). The V and J ends lost 5 bases and 4 bases, in that order; junction bases with no gene match: 6. This CDR3 contains 16 residues.

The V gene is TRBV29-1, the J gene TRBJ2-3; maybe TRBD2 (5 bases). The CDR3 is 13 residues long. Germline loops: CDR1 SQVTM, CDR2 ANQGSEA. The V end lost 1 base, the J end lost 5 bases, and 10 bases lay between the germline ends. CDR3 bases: TGCAGCGTTGAAGCCTTAGCGAAAGATACGCAGTATTTT. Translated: CSVEALAKDTQYF.

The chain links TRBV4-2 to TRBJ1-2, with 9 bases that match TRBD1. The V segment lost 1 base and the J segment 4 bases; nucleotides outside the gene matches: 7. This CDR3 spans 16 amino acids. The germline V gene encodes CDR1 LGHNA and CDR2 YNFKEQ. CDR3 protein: CASSQGWTGEAYGYTF. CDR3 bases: TGTGCCAGCAGCCAAGGTTGGACAGGGGAGGCCTATGGCTACACCTTC.

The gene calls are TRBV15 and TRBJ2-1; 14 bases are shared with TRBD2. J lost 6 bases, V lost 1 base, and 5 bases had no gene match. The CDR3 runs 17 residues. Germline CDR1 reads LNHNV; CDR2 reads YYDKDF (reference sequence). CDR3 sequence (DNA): TGTGCCACCAGCAGAGGCGGGACTAGCGGGAGCCGCAATGAGCAGTTCTTC. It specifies CATSRGGTSGSRNEQFF. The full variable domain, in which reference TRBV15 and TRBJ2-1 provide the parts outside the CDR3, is DAMVIQNPRYQVTQFGKPVTLSCSQTLNHNVMYWYQQKSSQAPKLLFHYYDKDFNNEADTPDNFQSRRPNTSFCFLDIRSPGLGDTAMYLCATSRGGTSGSRNEQFFGPGTRLTVL.

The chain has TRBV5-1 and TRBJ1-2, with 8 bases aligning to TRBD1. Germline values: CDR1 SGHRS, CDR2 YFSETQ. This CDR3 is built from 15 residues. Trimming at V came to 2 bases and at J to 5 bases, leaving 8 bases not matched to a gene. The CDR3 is CASSLWTGKVYGYTF. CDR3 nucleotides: TGCGCCAGCAGCTTATGGACAGGGAAAGTGTATGGCTACACCTTC.

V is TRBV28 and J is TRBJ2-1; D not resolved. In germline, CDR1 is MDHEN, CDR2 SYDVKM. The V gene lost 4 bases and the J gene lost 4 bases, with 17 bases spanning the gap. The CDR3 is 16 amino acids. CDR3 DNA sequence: TGTGCCAGCAGTTGGCCAGGTCATGCGTGGTACAATGAGCAGTTCTTC. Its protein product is CASSWPGHAWYNEQFF.

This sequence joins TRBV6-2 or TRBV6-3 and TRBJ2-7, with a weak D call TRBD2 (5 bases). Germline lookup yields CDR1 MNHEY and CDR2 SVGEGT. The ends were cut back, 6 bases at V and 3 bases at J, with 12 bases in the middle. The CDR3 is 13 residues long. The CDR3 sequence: CASSEWAGYEQYF. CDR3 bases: TGTGCCAGCAGCGAATGGGCGGGCTACGAGCAGTACTTC.

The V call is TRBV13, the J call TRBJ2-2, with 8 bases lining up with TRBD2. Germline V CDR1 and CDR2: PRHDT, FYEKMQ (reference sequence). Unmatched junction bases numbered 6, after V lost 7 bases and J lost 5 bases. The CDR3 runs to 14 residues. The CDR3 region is CASTGTSWTGELFF. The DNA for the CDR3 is TGTGCCAGCACTGGGACTAGTTGGACCGGGGAGCTGTTTTTT.

CDR3 nucleotide sequence: TGTGCCAGCAGCTTTGTAACCGGGGAGCTGTTTTTT. As protein: CASSFVTGELFF. This chain links TRBV5-6 with TRBJ2-2, with unresolved D. From germline, CDR1 is SGHDT and CDR2 YYEEEE. Trimming took 2 bases from V and 5 from J, leaving 4 bases between them. CDR3 length: 12 amino acids. The complete variable domain, with remaining parts taken from reference TRBV5-6 and TRBJ2-2, reads DAGVTQSPTHLIKTRGQQVTLRCSPKSGHDTVSWYQQALGQGPQFIFQYYEEEERQRGNFPDRFSGHQFPNYSSELNVNALLLGDSALYLCASSFVTGELFFGEGSRLTVL.

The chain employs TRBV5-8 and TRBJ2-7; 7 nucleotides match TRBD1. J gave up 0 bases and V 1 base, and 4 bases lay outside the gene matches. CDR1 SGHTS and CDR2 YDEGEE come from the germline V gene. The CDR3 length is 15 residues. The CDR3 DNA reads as TGTGCCAGCAGCTTGTCGGGACAGAGCTCCTACGAGCAGTACTTC. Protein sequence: CASSLSGQSSYEQYF. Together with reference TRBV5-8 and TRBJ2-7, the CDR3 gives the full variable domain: EAGVTQSPTHLIKTRGQQATLRCSPISGHTSVYWYQQALGLGLQFLLWYDEGEERNRGNFPPRFSGRQFPNYSSELNVNALELEDSALYLCASSLSGQSSYEQYFGPGTRLTVT.

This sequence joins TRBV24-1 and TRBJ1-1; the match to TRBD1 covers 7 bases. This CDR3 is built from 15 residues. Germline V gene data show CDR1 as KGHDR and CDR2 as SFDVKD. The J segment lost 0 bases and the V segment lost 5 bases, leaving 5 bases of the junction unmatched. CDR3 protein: CATSAGQAMNTEAFF. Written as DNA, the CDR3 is TGTGCCACCAGTGCAGGACAGGCGATGAACACTGAAGCTTTCTTT.

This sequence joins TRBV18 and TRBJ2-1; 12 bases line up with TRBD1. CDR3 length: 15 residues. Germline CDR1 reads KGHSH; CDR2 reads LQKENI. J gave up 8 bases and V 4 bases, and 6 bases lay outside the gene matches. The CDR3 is CASSRPGTGGDEQFF. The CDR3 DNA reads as TGTGCCAGCTCACGGCCCGGGACAGGGGGCGATGAGCAGTTCTTC.

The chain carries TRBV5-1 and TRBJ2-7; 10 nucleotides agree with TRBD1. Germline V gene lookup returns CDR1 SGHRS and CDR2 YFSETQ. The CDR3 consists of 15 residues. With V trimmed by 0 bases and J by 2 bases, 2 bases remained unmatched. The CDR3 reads CASSLGGTGAYEQYF. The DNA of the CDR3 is TGCGCCAGCAGCTTGGGCGGGACAGGGGCCTACGAGCAGTACTTC. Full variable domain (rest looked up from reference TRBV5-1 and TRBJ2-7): KAGVTQTPRYLIKTRGQQVTLSCSPISGHRSVSWYQQTPGQGLQFLFEYFSETQRNKGNFPGRFSGRQFSNSRSEMNVSTLELGDSALYLCASSLGGTGAYEQYFGPGTRLTVT.

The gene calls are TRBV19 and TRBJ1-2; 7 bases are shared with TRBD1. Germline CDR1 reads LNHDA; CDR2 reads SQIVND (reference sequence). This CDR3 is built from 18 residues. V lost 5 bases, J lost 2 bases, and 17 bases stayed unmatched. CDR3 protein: CASSWRMSVPGQNYGYTF. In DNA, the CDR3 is TGTGCCAGTAGTTGGAGAATGAGTGTACCGGGACAGAACTATGGCTACACCTTC.

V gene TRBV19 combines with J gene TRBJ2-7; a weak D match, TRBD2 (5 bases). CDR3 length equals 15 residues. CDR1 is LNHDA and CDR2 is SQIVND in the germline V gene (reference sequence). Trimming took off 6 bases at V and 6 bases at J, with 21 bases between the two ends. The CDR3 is CASSRSVGLPGEQYF. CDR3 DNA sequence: TGTGCCAGTAGCCGAAGCGTAGGACTCCCGGGCGAGCAGTACTTC.

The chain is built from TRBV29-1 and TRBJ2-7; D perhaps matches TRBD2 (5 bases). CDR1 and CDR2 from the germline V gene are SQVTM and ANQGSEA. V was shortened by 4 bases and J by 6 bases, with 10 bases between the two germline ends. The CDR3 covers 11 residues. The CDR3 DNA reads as TGCAGCGTTGGCCAGGCGGGCGAGCAGTACTTC. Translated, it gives CSVGQAGEQYF.

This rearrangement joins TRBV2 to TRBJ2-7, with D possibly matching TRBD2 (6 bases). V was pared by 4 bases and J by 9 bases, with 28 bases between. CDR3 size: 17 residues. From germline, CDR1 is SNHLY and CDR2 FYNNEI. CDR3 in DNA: TGTGCCAGCAGTGGGCCTAAGCTACCGGGGGTGTCGCCCGGGCAGTACTTC. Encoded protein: CASSGPKLPGVSPGQYF.

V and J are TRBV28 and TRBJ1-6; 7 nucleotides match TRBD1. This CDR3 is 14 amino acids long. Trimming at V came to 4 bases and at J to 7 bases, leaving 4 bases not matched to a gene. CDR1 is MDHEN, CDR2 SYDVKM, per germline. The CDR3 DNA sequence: TGTGCCAGCAGTTCGGGACAGACAAATTCACCCCTCCACTTT. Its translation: CASSSGQTNSPLHF.

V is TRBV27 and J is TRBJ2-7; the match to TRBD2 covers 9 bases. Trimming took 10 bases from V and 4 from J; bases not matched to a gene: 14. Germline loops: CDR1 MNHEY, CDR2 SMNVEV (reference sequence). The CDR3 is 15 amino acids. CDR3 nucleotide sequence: TGTGCCACCAACCCTCTAGCGGGGCCGGTTTACGAGCAGTACTTC. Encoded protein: CATNPLAGPVYEQYF.

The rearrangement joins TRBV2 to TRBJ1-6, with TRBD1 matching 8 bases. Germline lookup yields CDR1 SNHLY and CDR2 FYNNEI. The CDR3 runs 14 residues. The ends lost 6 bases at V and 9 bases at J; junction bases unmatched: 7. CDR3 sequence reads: CASSVTGDSSPLHF. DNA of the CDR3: TGTGCCAGCAGCGTGACAGGGGATAGTTCACCCCTCCACTTT. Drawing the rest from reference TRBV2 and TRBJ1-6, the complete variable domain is EPEVTQTPSHQVTQMGQEVILRCVPISNHLYFYWYRQILGQKVEFLVSFYNNEISEKSEIFDDQFSVERPDGSNFTLKIRSTKLEDSAMYFCASSVTGDSSPLHFGNGTRLTVT.

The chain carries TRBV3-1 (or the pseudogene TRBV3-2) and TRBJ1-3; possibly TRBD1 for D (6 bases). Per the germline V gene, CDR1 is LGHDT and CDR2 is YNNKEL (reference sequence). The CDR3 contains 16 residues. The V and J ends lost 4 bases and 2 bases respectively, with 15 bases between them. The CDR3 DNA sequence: TGTGCCAGCAGCCTGTACAGGGTTCAAACTGGAAACACCATATATTTT. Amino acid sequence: CASSLYRVQTGNTIYF.